The clone carrying this T cell receptor beta chain was observed once. Its matching antigen is unknown. These data are taken from a study of CD8 T cells in Susac syndrome. Study-wide results and limits: By the study's own acknowledgment, its TCR sequencing and HLA analysis included relatively few individuals.

An amount of RNA that ranged from roughly 0.45 to 1 ug was reverse transcribed with random hexamers. immunoSEQ multiplex PCR amplified TCR beta CDR3 across 54 Vbeta, 13 Jbeta. TCRdb redid the calling of the immunoSEQ multiplex PCR reads with MiXCR, one entry per CDR3 protein. This sample carries about 200,000 distinct CDR3 sequences, roughly 95% of them seen once, and the ten largest clones take about 0.096%. V lost 8 bases, J lost 5 bases, and 6 bases stayed unmatched. Germline CDR1 is SQVTM and CDR2 is ANQGSEA. This CDR3 is built from 13 residues. This clonotype was sampled from a human donor with multiple sclerosis. This chain uses TRBV29-1 with TRBJ2-1; 10 positions match TRBD2. Sequenced: CD4+ T cells from PBMCs. In nucleotides, the CDR3 is TGCAGCCAACGACTAGCGGGCAACAATGAGCAGTTCTTC. Protein: CSQRLAGNNEQFF.